This entry lists 22 T cell receptor beta chains sequenced from one sample in a study of cytomegalovirus exposure and HLA in healthy donors. Researchers ran the PCR with 60 Vbeta and 13 Jbeta primers. The repertoire was sequenced with immunoSEQ multiplex PCR; TCRdb's copy has only in-frame clones and lacks some. The table shows some 120,000 clones, with roughly 80% occurring only once. The specimen was PBMCs. These receptor sequences come from a man aged 18 to 30 in good health and CMV-seropositive.

Comment on this clone: One end of the junction does not line up with germline, which may come from a read error. Other DNA sequences in the same sample also yield this CDR3. CDR3 protein: CASSLRVSGRREKLFF. The CDR3 DNA is TGTGCCAGCAGTTTAAGGGTTTCAGGGAGGCGGGAAAAGCTGTTTTTT. J is TRBJ1-4 and V is TRBV27; perhaps TRBD1 as D (5 bases). The V gene's germline CDR1 is MNHEY and CDR2 SMNVEV (reference sequence). CDR3 size: 16 residues.

The CDR3 DNA reads as TGTGCCAGCTCACGGGGCGACAGGGGTTTTGGCACTGAAGCTTTCTTT. Its translation is CASSRGDRGFGTEAFF. The V call is TRBV18, the J call TRBJ1-1, with 8 positions matching TRBD1. CDR1 is KGHSH and CDR2 is LQKENI in the germline V gene. This CDR3 is 16 amino acids long. After removal of 4 bases from V and 4 bases from J, the junction contained 11 bases not matched to a gene.

This chain connects TRBV5-1 to TRBJ1-1, with 9 bases aligning to TRBD1. The germline V gene has CDR1 SGHRS and CDR2 YFSETQ. V dropped 0 bases and J dropped 7; count of bases not matched to a gene: 7. This CDR3 contains 15 residues. This CDR3 reads CASSLAGQGRGEAFF. The CDR3 bases are TGCGCCAGCAGCTTGGCGGGACAGGGTAGAGGTGAAGCTTTCTTT.

The chain links TRBV5-6 to TRBJ1-2; TRBD1 agrees at 8 bases. This CDR3 is built from 15 residues. Germline V gene data show CDR1 as SGHDT and CDR2 as YYEEEE. The V and J ends lost 4 bases and 0 bases, in that order; junction bases with no gene match: 5. The CDR3 here is CASSLRGPPNYGYTF. Here the CDR3 DNA reads TGTGCCAGCAGCCTCAGGGGGCCCCCTAACTATGGCTACACCTTC.

The chain links TRBV2 to TRBJ2-1; TRBD2 matches 8 bases. The CDR3 totals 15 residues. From germline, CDR1 is SNHLY and CDR2 FYNNEI. The junction had 11 bases not matched to a gene; V was cut back by 4 bases and J by 9 bases. CDR3 amino acids: CASSVGLGSVLEQFF. The CDR3 DNA sequence: TGTGCCAGCAGTGTGGGACTAGGATCTGTGCTTGAGCAGTTCTTC.

J is TRBJ1-4 and V is TRBV15, with D tentatively TRBD1 (6 bases). Looked up from germline, CDR1 is LNHNV and CDR2 is YYDKDF (reference sequence). The CDR3 spans 14 residues. Trimming pared 5 bases from V and 3 bases from J, leaving 10 bases between. CDR3 DNA: TGTGCCACCAGCCGTGACAGGTCTAATGAAAAACTGTTTTTT. Residues: CATSRDRSNEKLFF.

This rearrangement joins TRBV7-2 to TRBJ1-6; D is uncertain. This CDR3 has 13 amino acids. V was pared by 1 base and J by 10 bases, with 8 bases between. The germline gives CDR1 SGHTA, CDR2 FQGNSA. Written as DNA, the CDR3 is TGTGCCAGCAGCTTAGGAGTAAACTCACCCCTCCACTTT. It encodes CASSLGVNSPLHF. The full variable domain, with the rest looked up from reference TRBV7-2 and TRBJ1-6, is GAGVSQSPSNKVTEKGKDVELRCDPISGHTALYWYRQSLGQGLEFLIYFQGNSAPDKSGLPSDRFSAERTGGSVSTLTIQRTQQEDSAVYLCASSLGVNSPLHFGNGTRLTVT.

V is TRBV7-9 and J is TRBJ2-5, with a possible D match to TRBD1 (5 bases). This CDR3 comprises 13 residues. V gave up 8 bases and J gave up 6 bases, with 16 bases separating them. CDR1 is SEHNR, CDR2 FQNEAQ, per germline (reference sequence). The CDR3 DNA reads TGTGCCAGCGGAACTCAGGGAACGCAGACCCAGTACTTC. Amino acids: CASGTQGTQTQYF. The full variable domain, completed using reference TRBV7-9 and TRBJ2-5, is DTGVSQNPRHKITKRGQNVTFRCDPISEHNRLYWYRQTLGQGPEFLTYFQNEAQLEKSRLLSDRFSAERPKGSFSTLEIQRTEQGDSAMYLCASGTQGTQTQYFGPGTRLLVL.

J is TRBJ1-4 and V is TRBV2; TRBD1 agrees at 11 bases. Per the germline V gene, CDR1 is SNHLY and CDR2 is FYNNEI. This CDR3 contains 14 residues. The V and J ends lost 6 bases and 8 bases, in that order; junction bases with no gene match: 5. As DNA, the CDR3 is TGTGCCAGCAGAGACGGACAGGGGGCGGAAAAACTGTTTTTT. Encoded protein: CASRDGQGAEKLFF.

The V gene is TRBV30, the J gene TRBJ2-2; TRBD1 matches 7 bases. The CDR3 runs 14 residues. V shed 0 bases and J 5 bases; nucleotides not matched to a gene: 3. The germline V gene encodes CDR1 GTSNPN and CDR2 SVGIG (reference sequence). As DNA, the CDR3 is TGTGCCTGGAGTGTCCAGGGGGTAACCGGGGAGCTGTTTTTT. This gives the protein CAWSVQGVTGELFF.

The V call is TRBV6-6, the J call TRBJ2-2; D gene uncertain. The germline V and J ends were trimmed by 6 bases and 4 bases, with 18 bases remaining between them. The germline V gene encodes CDR1 MNHNY and CDR2 SVGAGI (reference sequence). The CDR3 extends over 16 amino acids. In nucleotides, the CDR3 is TGTGCCAGCAGCACCCTCCTTTCCCGAGGCACCGGGGAGCTGTTTTTT. This sequence encodes CASSTLLSRGTGELFF.

The chain joins TRBV18 to TRBJ2-7; a weak D match, TRBD1 (5 bases). CDR1 KGHSH and CDR2 LQKENI come from the germline V gene. This CDR3 contains 14 residues. V shed 3 bases and J shed 0 bases, with 9 bases lying between them. The CDR3 sequence is CASSPTESSYEQYF. CDR3 coding DNA: TGTGCCAGCTCACCGACAGAGAGCTCCTACGAGCAGTACTTC. The entire variable domain, with the rest obtained from reference TRBV18 and TRBJ2-7, is as follows: NAGVMQNPRHLVRRRGQEARLRCSPMKGHSHVYWYRQLPEEGLKFMVYLQKENIIDESGMPKERFSAEFPKEGPSILRIQQVVRGDSAAYFCASSPTESSYEQYFGPGTRLTVT.

This rearrangement joins TRBV7-2 to TRBJ2-2; D is unresolved. Germline values: CDR1 SGHTA, CDR2 FQGNSA. This CDR3 has 17 residues. Trimming left V 1 base short and J 3 bases short, with 15 bases between. CDR3 in amino acids: CASSLVSSVVDTGELFF. As DNA, the CDR3 is TGTGCCAGCAGCTTAGTGTCCTCGGTTGTGGACACCGGGGAGCTGTTTTTT.

This clone has a single count. This chain uses TRBV18 with TRBJ2-7; TRBD1 matches 12 bases. V gave up 3 bases and J gave up 6 bases; unmatched junction bases: 9. There are 16 residues in the CDR3. Per the germline V gene, CDR1 is KGHSH and CDR2 is LQKENI. The CDR3 is CASSPDSGQGASEQYF. CDR3 nucleotide sequence: TGTGCCAGCTCACCTGACTCGGGACAGGGGGCGTCCGAGCAGTACTTC.

This clone appeared a few times. An end of the junction does not agree with germline; a read error may underlie this. This chain joins TRBV7-9 and TRBJ2-3; TRBD2 matches 8 bases. The CDR3 sequence is 15 residues long. The germline CDR1 and CDR2 sequences are SEHNR and FQNEAQ (reference sequence). The CDR3 loop is CSSSLATSGTDTQYF. The CDR3 DNA is TGTTCCAGCAGCTTAGCGACTAGCGGCACAGATACGCAGTATTTT.

The chain links TRBV6-5 to TRBJ2-1; 7 bases are a match to TRBD2. CDR1 is MNHEY, CDR2 SVGAGI, per germline. Trimming removed 5 bases from V and 10 bases from J; junction bases left unmatched: 5. The CDR3 runs to 12 residues. CDR3 sequence (DNA): TGTGCCAGCAGTACGGGGGGTCGCGAGCAGTTCTTC. Amino acids: CASSTGGREQFF.

This clone occurred a few times. The chain has TRBV19 and TRBJ1-1; D is ambiguous. The CDR3 contains 13 residues. The germline CDR1 and CDR2 sequences are LNHDA and SQIVND (reference sequence). The V gene lost 5 bases and the J gene lost 0 bases, with 7 bases spanning the gap. The CDR3 DNA sequence: TGTGCCAGTAGTTCCCTTATGAACACTGAAGCTTTCTTT. Translated: CASSSLMNTEAFF. Supplemented by reference TRBV19 and TRBJ1-1, the full variable domain reads DGGITQSPKYLFRKEGQNVTLSCEQNLNHDAMYWYRQDPGQGLRLIYYSQIVNDFQKGDIAEGYSVSREKKESFPLTVTSAQKNPTAFYLCASSSLMNTEAFFGQGTRLTVV.

V gene TRBV7-2 combines with J gene TRBJ2-1, with 12 bases identical to TRBD2. The CDR3 consists of 15 residues. Unmatched junction bases numbered 9, after V lost 9 bases and J lost 6 bases. Germline CDR1 reads SGHTA; CDR2 reads FQGNSA. CDR3 bases: TGTGCCAGTACTCGACTAGCGGGAGCTGGCAATGAGCAGTTCTTC. Translated, it gives CASTRLAGAGNEQFF.

The rearrangement links TRBV27 to TRBJ2-3, with 9 bases fitting TRBD2. V shed 8 bases and J 4 bases; nucleotides not matched to a gene: 16. The length of the CDR3 is 17 residues. Germline CDR1 is MNHEY and CDR2 is SMNVEV (reference sequence). The chain's CDR3 is CASHLSFSGRQPDTQYF. CDR3 DNA: TGTGCCAGCCACCTCTCTTTCAGCGGGAGGCAACCAGATACGCAGTATTTT.

This clone has a single count. The V gene is TRBV30, the J gene TRBJ1-6, with D unresolved. CDR1 GTSNPN and CDR2 SVGIG come from the germline V gene (reference sequence). Trimming stripped 0 bases from V and 0 bases from J, with 9 bases between. There are 16 residues in the CDR3. CDR3 sequence: CAWSVPLSSYNSPLHF. As DNA, the CDR3 is TGTGCCTGGAGTGTACCCCTGAGCTCCTATAATTCACCCCTCCACTTT.

The chain carries TRBV14 and TRBJ2-3, with 8 nucleotides matching TRBD1. V shed 1 base, J shed 4 bases, and the junction held 13 bases outside the gene matches. The germline gives CDR1 SGHDN, CDR2 FVKESK. The CDR3 consists of 18 residues. The CDR3 DNA is TGTGCCAGCAGCCAAGGAATCGGACAGGGTTGGTGGGCAGATACGCAGTATTTT. It translates to CASSQGIGQGWWADTQYF. The variable domain in full, completed from reference TRBV14 and TRBJ2-3, reads EAGVTQFPSHSVIEKGQTVTLRCDPISGHDNLYWYRRVMGKEIKFLLHFVKESKQDESGMPNNRFLAERTGGTYSTLKVQPAELEDSGVYFCASSQGIGQGWWADTQYFGPGTRLTVL.

The V gene is TRBV30, the J gene TRBJ2-1; D may be TRBD2 (5 bases). CDR1 is GTSNPN and CDR2 is SVGIG in the germline V gene (reference sequence). The ends were cut back, 3 bases at V and 14 bases at J, with 17 bases in the middle. This CDR3 is built from 12 residues. CDR3 loop: CAWRPSEGAKFF. The CDR3, as DNA: TGTGCCTGGAGACCCTCTGAGGGAGCTAAGTTCTTC.